This T cell receptor (beta chain) was found in a study of identical twins. As for this clonotype: The antigen is undetermined.

The CDR3 is 14 residues long. Trimming removed 4 bases from V and 0 bases from J; junction bases left unmatched: 4. Germline loops: CDR1 SGHRS, CDR2 YFSETQ. MiXCR was run by TCRdb on the 5' RACE reads, yielding one entry per CDR3 protein. The top ten hold just under 3% of the sample, which has about 470,000 distinct CDR3 sequences, around 24% seen once. Regarding the study as a whole: There is a chance that invariant MAIT and iNKT cells partially muddied zero-insertion analyses.

The same data also went into a second study, on T cells expressing NK-cell markers. That source adds: Sorted CD3+CD56-NKG2C+, CD3+CD56+NKG2C- and CD3+CD56+NKG2C+ T cells were the source of the TCR beta repertoires.

Source material: CD4+ T cells sorted from blood. The clonotype comes from a woman younger than 35 in good health. The chain joins TRBV5-1 to TRBJ2-7; 7 positions agree with TRBD1. CDR3 loop: CASSRGQDSYEQYF. In DNA, the CDR3 is TGCGCCAGCAGCCGAGGACAGGACTCCTACGAGCAGTACTTC.